This TCR beta chain originates from a study of OX40 agonist ivuxolimab in advanced cancers. In the study overall: A male proportion of approximately 80% was recorded, with mean age roughly 60 years and range about 23 to 90.

In regard to this clone: Its antigen is currently unknown.

Only in-frame clones appear in the TCRdb table, and some are missing; sequencing was by immunoSEQ multiplex PCR. The sample carries 65,000 to 90,000 clones, about nine tenths recorded once. Study-wide results and caveats: CD4+ and CD8+ T cells in blood underwent clonal expansion by week 6 at 0.1 to 3.0 mg/kg. Expanded peripheral T cell antigen specificity was not determined.

CDR3 size: 13 residues. Germline values: CDR1 SGHVS, CDR2 FQNEAQ. V lost 3 bases to trimming and J lost 5 bases, with 8 bases between them. The chain employs TRBV7-8 and TRBJ2-1; D remains unclear. Sequencing used CD4+ or CD8+ T cells sorted from blood, obtained in a trial of the OX40 agonist ivuxolimab. The receptor's source is an adult with an advanced solid tumor such as melanoma, head and neck, liver or kidney cancer. The DNA of the CDR3 is TGTGCCAGCAGCTTTGGAATGGACAATGAGCAGTTCTTC. It translates to CASSFGMDNEQFF. Variable domain in full (rest from reference TRBV7-8 and TRBJ2-1): GAGVSQSPRYKVAKRGQDVALRCDPISGHVSLFWYQQALGQGPEFLTYFQNEAQLDKSGLPSDRFFAERPEGSVSTLKIQRTQQEDSAVYLCASSFGMDNEQFFGPGTRLTVL.